The rows below give T cell receptor beta chains drawn from one sample of a study of Graves' ophthalmopathy and Graves' hyperthyroidism. TCRdb re-analysed the multiplex PCR reads in MiXCR, keeping a single row per CDR3 protein. The sample lists about 400,000 distinct CDR3 sequences, under 25% seen once, with roughly 3% in the top ten. Sequencing input: peripheral blood. These receptors were obtained from a woman under 30 with stable Graves' hyperthyroidism. The CDR3 runs from the conserved cysteine through the conserved F or W. The order of the fields is D gene, V gene, J gene, clone size, CDR3 protein, CDR3 DNA. D genes are given only for firm matches. Expanded clones are given a class, and other clones once, few, many or no size at all.

d_call: NA
v_call: TRBV7-2
j_call: TRBJ1-1
clone_size: many
cdr3_aa: CASSNGRVNTEAFF
cdr3_nt: TGTGCCAGCAGCAATGGGAGGGTGAACACTGAAGCTTTCTTT

d_call: TRBD2
v_call: TRBV6-5
j_call: TRBJ2-5
clone_size: many
cdr3_aa: CASKKVAGVETQYF
cdr3_nt: TGTGCCAGCAAAAAGGTAGCGGGAGTCGAGACCCAGTACTTC

d_call: NA
v_call: TRBV2
j_call: TRBJ1-6
clone_size: few
cdr3_aa: CASSERGVNSPLHF
cdr3_nt: TGTGCCAGCAGTGAACGGGGGGTTAATTCACCCCTCCACTTT

d_call: TRBD1
v_call: TRBV7-8
j_call: TRBJ2-7
clone_size: many
cdr3_aa: CASSLVGTGVAYEQYF
cdr3_nt: TGTGCCAGCAGCTTAGTCGGGACAGGGGTCGCCTACGAGCAGTACTTC

d_call: TRBD1
v_call: TRBV19
j_call: TRBJ1-5
clone_size: many
cdr3_aa: CASSQTGAGNQPQHF
cdr3_nt: TGTGCCAGTAGCCAGACAGGGGCAGGCAATCAGCCCCAGCATTTT

d_call: NA
v_call: TRBV5-1
j_call: TRBJ1-1
clone_size: many
cdr3_aa: CASSLAGQVDEAFF
cdr3_nt: TGCGCCAGCAGCTTGGCCGGTCAGGTTGATGAAGCTTTCTTT

d_call: NA
v_call: TRBV30
j_call: TRBJ1-2
clone_size: many
cdr3_aa: CACRQYPQDYTF
cdr3_nt: TGTGCCTGCCGACAGTACCCCCAAGACTACACCTTC

d_call: NA
v_call: TRBV12-3/TRBV12-4
j_call: TRBJ1-2
clone_size: NA
cdr3_aa: CASSSRRVLYGYTF
cdr3_nt: TGTGCCAGCAGTTCGCGAAGGGTCCTCTATGGCTACACCTTC

d_call: NA
v_call: TRBV28
j_call: TRBJ1-5
clone_size: many
cdr3_aa: CASSFQGSGQPQHF
cdr3_nt: TGTGCCAGCAGTTTTCAAGGGTCGGGTCAGCCCCAGCATTTT

d_call: NA
v_call: TRBV12-3/TRBV12-4
j_call: TRBJ2-7
clone_size: few
cdr3_aa: CASSLLFGGYEQYF
cdr3_nt: TGTGCCAGCAGTTTACTCTTCGGGGGATACGAGCAGTACTTC

d_call: NA
v_call: TRBV20-1
j_call: TRBJ2-5
clone_size: few
cdr3_aa: CSAERPGVGETQYF
cdr3_nt: TGCAGTGCTGAAAGACCAGGGGTAGGAGAGACCCAGTACTTC

d_call: NA
v_call: TRBV6-1
j_call: TRBJ1-2
clone_size: few
cdr3_aa: CASSEWQGFGYTF
cdr3_nt: TGTGCCAGCAGTGAGTGGCAGGGTTTTGGCTACACCTTC

d_call: NA
v_call: TRBV6-1
j_call: TRBJ2-5
clone_size: many
cdr3_aa: CASTTMVVIRETQYF
cdr3_nt: TGTGCCAGCACCACAATGGTTGTAATCCGGGAGACCCAGTACTTC

d_call: TRBD2
v_call: TRBV7-9
j_call: TRBJ2-2
clone_size: many
cdr3_aa: CASSSAGYTGELFF
cdr3_nt: TGTGCCAGCAGCTCAGCGGGGTACACCGGGGAGCTGTTTTTT

d_call: TRBD1
v_call: TRBV20-1
j_call: TRBJ2-7
clone_size: many
cdr3_aa: CSARSFKGAFYEQYF
cdr3_nt: TGCAGTGCTAGAAGTTTTAAGGGGGCTTTCTACGAGCAGTACTTC

d_call: NA
v_call: TRBV29-1
j_call: TRBJ1-1
clone_size: many
cdr3_aa: CSVDSTGFVNTEAFF
cdr3_nt: TGCAGCGTTGACTCTACAGGGTTTGTGAACACTGAAGCTTTCTTT

d_call: TRBD1
v_call: TRBV29-1
j_call: TRBJ2-7
clone_size: many
cdr3_aa: CSVYHRGSPYEQYF
cdr3_nt: TGCAGCGTCTACCACAGGGGTTCCCCCTACGAGCAGTACTTC

d_call: TRBD2
v_call: TRBV20-1
j_call: TRBJ2-7
clone_size: many
cdr3_aa: CSARGLALEQYF
cdr3_nt: TGCAGTGCCCGGGGACTAGCACTCGAGCAGTACTTC

d_call: NA
v_call: TRBV4-1
j_call: TRBJ2-2
clone_size: NA
cdr3_aa: CASSPPSLNSGDLFF
cdr3_nt: TGCGCCAGCAGTCCCCCCTCTCTGAACTCCGGGGATCTGTTTTTT

d_call: NA
v_call: TRBV20-1
j_call: TRBJ1-2
clone_size: many
cdr3_aa: CSASGAQNYGYTF
cdr3_nt: TGCAGTGCTAGCGGGGCCCAAAACTATGGCTACACCTTC

d_call: NA
v_call: TRBV2
j_call: TRBJ1-1
clone_size: many
cdr3_aa: CASCLNTEAFF
cdr3_nt: TGTGCCAGCTGCCTTAACACTGAAGCTTTCTTT

d_call: TRBD2
v_call: TRBV20-1
j_call: TRBJ2-7
clone_size: many
cdr3_aa: CSASSASGGGDEQYF
cdr3_nt: TGCAGTGCTAGTTCGGCTAGCGGGGGGGGCGACGAGCAGTACTTC

d_call: TRBD1
v_call: TRBV6-2/TRBV6-3
j_call: TRBJ2-5
clone_size: many
cdr3_aa: CASSTETGGVETQYF
cdr3_nt: TGTGCCAGCAGTACCGAAACAGGGGGCGTGGAGACCCAGTACTTC

d_call: NA
v_call: TRBV27
j_call: TRBJ1-6
clone_size: many
cdr3_aa: CASSPFGDTFYNSPLHF
cdr3_nt: TGTGCCAGCAGTCCCTTCGGGGACACCTTCTATAATTCACCCCTCCACTTT

d_call: TRBD1
v_call: TRBV6-5
j_call: TRBJ1-5
clone_size: many
cdr3_aa: CASSYRTGMDQPQHF
cdr3_nt: TGTGCCAGCAGTTACCGGACAGGGATGGATCAGCCCCAGCATTTT

d_call: NA
v_call: TRBV5-1
j_call: TRBJ2-6
clone_size: many
cdr3_aa: CASSGEIAGANVLTF
cdr3_nt: TGCGCCAGCAGCGGGGAGATCGCAGGGGCCAACGTCCTGACTTTC

d_call: NA
v_call: TRBV6-1
j_call: TRBJ2-2
clone_size: many
cdr3_aa: CATTPTGNTGELFF
cdr3_nt: TGTGCCACCACTCCAACAGGGAACACCGGGGAGCTGTTTTTT

d_call: NA
v_call: TRBV19
j_call: TRBJ2-7
clone_size: NA
cdr3_aa: CASSWRGGNEQYF
cdr3_nt: TGTGCCAGTAGTTGGAGAGGTGGGAACGAGCAGTACTTC

d_call: NA
v_call: TRBV2
j_call: TRBJ2-5
clone_size: many
cdr3_aa: CASSEVSQRVQYF
cdr3_nt: TGTGCCAGCAGTGAAGTCTCTCAGCGGGTCCAGTACTTC

d_call: NA
v_call: TRBV11-2
j_call: TRBJ2-7
clone_size: many
cdr3_aa: CASSQNLLGPTHEQYF
cdr3_nt: TGTGCCAGCAGCCAGAACCTCTTGGGCCCAACCCACGAGCAGTACTTC

d_call: NA
v_call: TRBV6-2/TRBV6-3
j_call: TRBJ2-5
clone_size: many
cdr3_aa: CASSYLGSGRETQYF
cdr3_nt: TGTGCCAGCAGTTACCTCGGCAGCGGACGAGAGACCCAGTACTTC

d_call: NA
v_call: TRBV25-1
j_call: TRBJ2-7
clone_size: many
cdr3_aa: CASSHSMGGGIDEQYF
cdr3_nt: TGTGCCAGCAGTCACTCAATGGGTGGGGGAATAGACGAGCAGTACTTC

d_call: NA
v_call: TRBV11-2
j_call: TRBJ1-1
clone_size: many
cdr3_aa: CASSLDLPMTNTEAFF
cdr3_nt: TGTGCCAGCAGCTTAGATCTTCCGATGACGAACACTGAAGCTTTCTTT

d_call: NA
v_call: TRBV2
j_call: TRBJ1-6
clone_size: many
cdr3_aa: CASSEASRDNSPLHF
cdr3_nt: TGTGCCAGCAGTGAAGCAAGCAGGGACAATTCACCCCTCCACTTT

d_call: NA
v_call: TRBV11-2
j_call: TRBJ1-5
clone_size: many
cdr3_aa: CASSPRTGRGNQPQHF
cdr3_nt: TGTGCCAGCAGCCCAAGGACCGGGAGAGGGAATCAGCCCCAGCATTTT

d_call: TRBD1
v_call: TRBV28
j_call: TRBJ1-1
clone_size: NA
cdr3_aa: CASSSPGQVNTEAFF
cdr3_nt: TGTGCCAGCAGTTCTCCGGGACAGGTGAATACTGAAGCTTTCTTT

d_call: TRBD2
v_call: TRBV25-1
j_call: TRBJ2-7
clone_size: many
cdr3_aa: CASSGRLARTYEQYF
cdr3_nt: TGTGCCAGCAGTGGGCGACTAGCTAGAACCTACGAGCAGTACTTC

d_call: NA
v_call: TRBV20-1
j_call: TRBJ2-1
clone_size: NA
cdr3_aa: CSARPPGLRYNEQFF
cdr3_nt: TGCAGTGCTCGACCACCGGGGCTGAGGTACAATGAGCAGTTCTTC

d_call: TRBD1
v_call: TRBV19
j_call: TRBJ1-3
clone_size: NA
cdr3_aa: CASGQGSPGNTIYF
cdr3_nt: TGTGCCAGTGGACAGGGGAGTCCTGGAAACACCATATATTTT

d_call: NA
v_call: TRBV10-3
j_call: TRBJ1-1
clone_size: many
cdr3_aa: CAIQEGHTEAFF
cdr3_nt: TGTGCCATACAGGAGGGCCACACTGAAGCTTTCTTT

d_call: TRBD1
v_call: TRBV11-1
j_call: TRBJ1-1
clone_size: NA
cdr3_aa: CASSLGTGVVGNTEAFF
cdr3_nt: TGTGCCAGCAGCCTAGGGACAGGGGTAGTCGGGAACACTGAAGCTTTCTTT

d_call: NA
v_call: TRBV3-1
j_call: TRBJ1-2
clone_size: NA
cdr3_aa: CASSQGILGRGYGYTF
cdr3_nt: TGTGCCAGCAGCCAAGGTATTTTGGGCAGGGGTTACGGCTACACCTTC

d_call: TRBD1
v_call: TRBV7-9
j_call: TRBJ1-1
clone_size: many
cdr3_aa: CASSARTGIYTEAFF
cdr3_nt: TGTGCCAGCAGCGCCAGGACAGGGATCTACACTGAAGCTTTCTTT

d_call: NA
v_call: TRBV6-2/TRBV6-3
j_call: TRBJ2-4
clone_size: many
cdr3_aa: CASSRGLAKNIQYF
cdr3_nt: TGTGCCAGCAGCAGGGGATTAGCCAAAAACATTCAGTACTTC

d_call: NA
v_call: TRBV6-1
j_call: TRBJ1-5
clone_size: many
cdr3_aa: CASKETDSNQPQHF
cdr3_nt: TGTGCCAGCAAGGAGACAGATAGCAATCAGCCCCAGCATTTT

d_call: NA
v_call: TRBV20-1
j_call: TRBJ1-1
clone_size: many
cdr3_aa: CSARDPRNTEAFF
cdr3_nt: TGCAGTGCTAGAGATCCTCGGAACACTGAAGCTTTCTTT

d_call: NA
v_call: TRBV11-2
j_call: TRBJ1-1
clone_size: NA
cdr3_aa: CASSLASGVKTFF
cdr3_nt: TGTGCCAGCAGCTTAGCATCAGGGGTAAAGACTTTCTTT

d_call: NA
v_call: TRBV7-6
j_call: TRBJ2-7
clone_size: NA
cdr3_aa: CASSLSGTTYEQYF
cdr3_nt: TGTGCCAGCAGCCTCTCGGGGACCACCTACGAGCAGTACTTC

d_call: NA
v_call: TRBV28
j_call: TRBJ2-5
clone_size: many
cdr3_aa: CASSFRAQETQYF
cdr3_nt: TGTGCCAGCAGTTTCCGGGCCCAAGAGACCCAGTACTTC